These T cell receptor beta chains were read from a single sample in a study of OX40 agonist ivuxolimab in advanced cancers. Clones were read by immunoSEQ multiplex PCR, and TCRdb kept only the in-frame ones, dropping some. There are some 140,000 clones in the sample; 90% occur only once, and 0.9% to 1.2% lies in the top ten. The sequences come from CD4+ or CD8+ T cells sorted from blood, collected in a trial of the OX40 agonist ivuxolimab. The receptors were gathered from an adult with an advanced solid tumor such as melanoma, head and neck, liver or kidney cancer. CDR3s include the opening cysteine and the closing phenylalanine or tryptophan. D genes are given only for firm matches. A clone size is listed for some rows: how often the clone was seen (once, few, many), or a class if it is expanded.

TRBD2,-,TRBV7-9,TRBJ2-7,CASSQAGGSEQYF,TGTGCCAGCAGCCAGGCCGGGGGGAGCGAGCAGTACTTC
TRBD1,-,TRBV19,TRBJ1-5,CASQSGGFGNQPQHF,TGTGCCAGTCAGTCAGGGGGCTTCGGCAATCAGCCCCAGCATTTT
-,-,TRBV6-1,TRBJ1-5,CASSEAPGGASNQPQHF,TGTGCCAGCAGTGAAGCCCCAGGAGGGGCCAGCAATCAGCCCCAGCATTTT
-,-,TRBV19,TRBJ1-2,CASSIGGAVGYTF,TGTGCCAGTAGTATTGGGGGTGCAGTTGGCTACACCTTC
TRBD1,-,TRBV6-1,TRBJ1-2,CASSALQGSAYGYTF,TGTGCCAGCAGTGCATTACAGGGGTCCGCTTATGGCTACACCTTC
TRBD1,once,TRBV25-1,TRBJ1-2,CASGGQGNYGYTF,TGTGCCAGCGGCGGACAGGGGAACTATGGCTACACCTTC
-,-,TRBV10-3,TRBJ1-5,CAISESTNQPQHF,TGTGCCATCAGTGAGTCGACCAATCAGCCCCAGCATTTT
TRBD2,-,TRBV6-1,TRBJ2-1,CASSEFALAGYNEQFF,TGTGCCAGCAGTGAATTCGCACTAGCGGGATACAATGAGCAGTTCTTC
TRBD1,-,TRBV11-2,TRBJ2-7,CASSLRPGQGIGEQYF,TGTGCCAGCAGCTTACGACCAGGACAGGGCATAGGCGAGCAGTACTTC
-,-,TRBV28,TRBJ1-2,CASSLMNYGYTF,TGTGCCAGCAGTTTAATGAACTATGGCTACACCTTC
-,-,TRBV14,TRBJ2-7,CASSQDVYEQYF,TGTGCCAGCAGCCAAGATGTCTACGAGCAGTACTTC
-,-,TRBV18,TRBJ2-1,CASSPRGANGDEQFF,TGTGCCAGCTCACCACGGGGGGCAAACGGGGATGAGCAGTTCTTC
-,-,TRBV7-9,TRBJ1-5,CASSLGERGQPQHF,TGTGCCAGCAGCTTAGGGGAGAGGGGTCAGCCCCAGCATTTT
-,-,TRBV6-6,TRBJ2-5,CASSSFLRSYQETQYF,TGTGCCAGCAGCTCCTTCCTGAGATCGTACCAAGAGACCCAGTACTTC
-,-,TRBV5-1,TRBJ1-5,CASSLGARETGQPQHF,TGCGCCAGCAGCTTGGGGGCGAGGGAAACGGGACAGCCCCAGCATTTT
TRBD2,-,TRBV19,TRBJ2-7,CASSTLAGRAYEQYF,TGTGCCAGTAGTACCCTAGCGGGCCGAGCCTACGAGCAGTACTTC
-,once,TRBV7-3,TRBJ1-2,CASSLGGNYGYTF,TGTGCCAGCAGCCTCGGCGGAAACTATGGCTACACCTTC
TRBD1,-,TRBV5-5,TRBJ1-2,CASSSRDRVFYGYTF,TGTGCCAGCAGCAGTCGGGACAGGGTCTTCTATGGCTACACCTTC
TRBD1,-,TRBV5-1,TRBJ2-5,CASSLGTGRETQYF,TGCGCCAGCAGCTTGGGGACAGGGCGGGAGACCCAGTACTTC
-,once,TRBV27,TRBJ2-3,CASSLYLTDTQYF,TGTGCCAGCAGTTTATACCTCACAGATACGCAGTATTTT
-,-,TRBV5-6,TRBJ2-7,CASSLWGPSYEQYF,TGTGCCAGCAGCTTGTGGGGGCCTTCCTACGAGCAGTACTTC
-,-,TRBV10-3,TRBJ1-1,CAISRQGGTEAFF,TGTGCCATCAGTAGACAAGGGGGCACTGAAGCTTTCTTT
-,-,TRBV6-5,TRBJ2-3,CASRPPGLLTDTQYF,TGTGCCAGCAGACCACCGGGACTTCTCACAGATACGCAGTATTTT
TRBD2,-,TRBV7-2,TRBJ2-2,CASSLQREGELFF,TGTGCCAGCAGCCTCCAGCGGGAGGGGGAGCTGTTTTTT
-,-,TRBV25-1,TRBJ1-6,CASSGRTDNSPLHF,TGTGCCAGCAGTGGGCGGACAGATAATTCACCCCTCCACTTT
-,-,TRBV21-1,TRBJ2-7,CASSKRREGPYEQYF,TGTGCCAGCAGCAAAAGGAGGGAGGGCCCTTACGAGCAGTACTTC
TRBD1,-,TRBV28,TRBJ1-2,CASSRGGDVVGYTF,TGTGCCAGCAGCAGAGGGGGCGATGTGGTCGGCTACACCTTC
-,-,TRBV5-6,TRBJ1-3,CASSVNGPKGNTIYF,TGTGCCAGCAGCGTAAACGGACCAAAGGGAAACACCATATATTTT
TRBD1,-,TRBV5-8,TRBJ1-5,CASSPRRGQSQHF,TGTGCCAGCAGCCCCCGACGGGGACAGTCCCAGCATTTT
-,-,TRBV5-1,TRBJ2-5,CASSLTPGSEETQYF,TGCGCCAGCAGCTTGACTCCCGGGAGTGAAGAGACCCAGTACTTC
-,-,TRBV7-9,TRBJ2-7,CASSLEPILSYEQYF,TGTGCCAGCAGCTTAGAACCTATCCTCTCCTACGAGCAGTACTTC
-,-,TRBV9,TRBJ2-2,CASSVGGSTGELFF,TGTGCCAGCAGCGTAGGGGGGAGCACCGGGGAGCTGTTTTTT
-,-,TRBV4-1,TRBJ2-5,CASSRRGSGVQETQYF,TGCGCCAGCAGCCGGCGGGGCAGCGGAGTCCAAGAGACCCAGTACTTC
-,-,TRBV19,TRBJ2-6,CASIQSSGANVLTF,TGTGCCAGTATTCAGAGCTCTGGGGCCAACGTCCTGACTTTC
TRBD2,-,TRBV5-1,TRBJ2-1,CASSLVSSGRYEQFF,TGCGCCAGCAGCTTGGTCTCTAGCGGGAGGTATGAGCAGTTCTTC
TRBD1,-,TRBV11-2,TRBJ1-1,CASSFDRVGRSTEAFF,TGTGCCAGCAGCTTCGACAGGGTGGGGAGGAGCACTGAAGCTTTCTTT
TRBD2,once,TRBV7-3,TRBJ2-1,CASSSGTSEGNEQFF,TGTGCCAGCAGCTCCGGGACTAGCGAGGGCAATGAGCAGTTCTTC
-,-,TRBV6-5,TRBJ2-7,CASSYSPPYEQYF,TGTGCCAGCAGTTACTCGCCGCCCTACGAGCAGTACTTC
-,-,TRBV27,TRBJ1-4,CASSFQGPNEKLFF,TGTGCCAGCAGTTTTCAGGGCCCTAATGAAAAACTGTTTTTT
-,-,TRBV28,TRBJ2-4,CASSLGGADGNIQYF,TGTGCCAGCAGTTTAGGCGGTGCAGACGGAAACATTCAGTACTTC
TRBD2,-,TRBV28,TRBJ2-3,CASSPGGSGRAKGPDTQYF,TGTGCCAGCAGTCCGGGGGGTAGCGGGAGGGCCAAGGGGCCAGATACGCAGTATTTT
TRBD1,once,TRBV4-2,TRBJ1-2,CASSTQDRDIVYGYTF,TGTGCCAGCAGCACCCAGGACAGGGATATTGTCTATGGCTACACCTTC
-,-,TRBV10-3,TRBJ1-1,CAISPSGQYSEAFF,TGTGCCATCAGTCCTTCAGGACAGTACAGTGAAGCTTTCTTT
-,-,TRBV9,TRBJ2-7,CASSSGTRTGEQYF,TGTGCCAGCAGTTCAGGGACACGGACGGGTGAGCAGTACTTC
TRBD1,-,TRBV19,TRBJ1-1,CASSIGGGEATEAFF,TGTGCCAGTAGTATTGGAGGGGGCGAGGCCACTGAAGCTTTCTTT
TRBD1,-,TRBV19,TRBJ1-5,CASSRGTDIQPQHF,TGTGCCAGTAGTAGGGGGACAGATATACAGCCCCAGCATTTT
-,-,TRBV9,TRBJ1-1,CASSVMGGLNTEAFF,TGTGCCAGCAGTGTAATGGGGGGTTTGAACACTGAAGCTTTCTTT
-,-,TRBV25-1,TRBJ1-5,CARTGYSNQPQHF,TGCGCACGGACGGGCTATAGCAATCAGCCCCAGCATTTT
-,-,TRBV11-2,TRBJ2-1,CASSLRPGEQFF,TGTGCCAGCAGCCTTCGCCCGGGGGAGCAGTTCTTC
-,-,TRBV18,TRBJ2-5,CASSPDRDQYF,TGTGCCAGCTCCCCCGACCGTGACCAGTACTTC
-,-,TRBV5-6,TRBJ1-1,CASSLERGGTEAFF,TGTGCCAGCAGCTTGGAAAGGGGCGGGACTGAAGCTTTCTTT
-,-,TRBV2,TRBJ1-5,CASADMVSNQPQHF,TGTGCCAGCGCCGACATGGTTAGCAATCAGCCCCAGCATTTT
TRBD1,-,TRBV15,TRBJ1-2,CATSRDSPTGGYGYTF,TGTGCCACCAGCAGAGATTCCCCGACAGGGGGGTATGGCTACACCTTC
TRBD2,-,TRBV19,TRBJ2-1,CASSIELLAGSYNEQFF,TGTGCCAGTAGTATCGAACTACTAGCGGGCTCCTACAATGAGCAGTTCTTC
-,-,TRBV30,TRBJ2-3,CAWSREGSTDTQYF,TGTGCCTGGAGTCGTGAGGGAAGCACAGATACGCAGTATTTT